Detailed here is one TCR beta chain. The data are from a study of blood T cell repertoires in COVID-19. Across the study: The study drew acute and convalescent COVID-19 samples from the United States, Italy and Spain. Nucleic acid was either cDNA or gDNA, and it came from T cells, B-cell-depleted T cells, or PBMCs.

CDR3 size: 15 residues. Trimming left V 6 bases short and J 4 bases short, with 16 bases between. CDR1 is MNHEY and CDR2 is SVGAGI in the germline V gene. Per the authors' pipeline: Nucleated cell number was recorded as an estimate derived from reference gene primer amplification. Assay used: immunoSEQ multiplex PCR; TCRdb lists only in-frame clones, some missing. V, J and clone size are those of that table, while D and trimming were read from the DNA. The sample shows 78,000 or so clones, around 86% of them seen only once. The chain combines TRBV6-5 with TRBJ1-5; TRBD1 is a possible D gene (5 bases). The sequence was obtained from a man between 50 and 59 years old with active or convalescent COVID-19. Sequences were obtained from peripheral blood. This CDR3 is CASRLGLHGNQPQHF. In nucleotides, the CDR3 is TGTGCCAGCAGACTGGGGCTTCATGGGAATCAGCCCCAGCATTTT.